What follows are 30 T cell receptor beta chains derived from one specimen sequenced in a study of PD-1 blockade in classical Hodgkin lymphoma. Following autologous stem cell transplantation, relapse occurred in every patient, and exposure to brentuximab vedotin varied. The table came from immunoSEQ multiplex PCR; TCRdb's copy has only in-frame clones and leaves some out. The table has 21,000 or so clones, around 68% seen once. The sequences come from peripheral blood mononuclear cells (PBMCs), collected at baseline. The source is a human donor with classical Hodgkin lymphoma.

This rearrangement joins TRBV7-2 to TRBJ2-7; D may be TRBD1 (5 bases). The CDR3 consists of 15 residues. V gave up 0 bases and J gave up 2 bases, with 11 bases separating them. Germline-derived CDR1 and CDR2 are SGHTA and FQGNSA. Here the CDR3 DNA reads TGTGCCAGCAGCTTAGCAGACAGCGTCGCCTACGAGCAGTACTTC. This translates into CASSLADSVAYEQYF.

The chain carries TRBV9 and TRBJ2-2; no firm D call. Trimming pared 6 bases from V and 4 bases from J, leaving 10 bases between. The CDR3 has 13 residues. The germline gives CDR1 SGDLS, CDR2 YYNGEE. Written as DNA, the CDR3 is TGTGCCAGCAAGACGGGTCTCACCGGGGAGCTGTTTTTT. Translation gives CASKTGLTGELFF.

This clone has only a few counts. A junction end diverges from the germline sequence, so it may reflect a read error. The rearrangement links TRBV11-2 to TRBJ2-7; possible D gene TRBD1, 6 bases. The CDR3 sequence is 12 residues long. Germline CDR1 is SGHAT and CDR2 is FQNNGV. The CDR3 region has the DNA TGTGCCAGCAGCATAGACAGGACCGAGCAGTACTTC. Translated, it gives CASSIDRTEQYF.

CDR3 nucleotides: TGTGCCAGCAGCTTAGGTCACGGGTCCTACGAGCAGTACTTC. It codes for CASSLGHGSYEQYF. This chain uses TRBV7-2 with TRBJ2-7; D is unclear. V was trimmed by 1 base and J by 1 base, leaving 8 bases between them. The CDR3 contains 14 residues. CDR1 is SGHTA, CDR2 FQGNSA, per germline.

In DNA form, the CDR3 reads TGTGCCTGGAAACAGGTCGGGCTCGGCTACACCTTC. As protein: CAWKQVGLGYTF. The V call is TRBV30, the J call TRBJ1-2; D perhaps matches TRBD1 (5 bases). V was shortened by 4 bases and J by 8 bases, with 14 bases between the two germline ends. The CDR3 contains 12 residues. Germline V gives CDR1 GTSNPN, CDR2 SVGIG (reference sequence).

V is TRBV6-5 and J is TRBJ1-4; possible D gene TRBD1, 6 bases. In germline, CDR1 is MNHEY, CDR2 SVGAGI. Trimming removed 6 bases from V and 7 bases from J, with 15 bases in between. CDR3 size: 14 residues. The CDR3 protein is CASRSGGAGEKLFF. The CDR3 DNA reads as TGTGCCAGCAGAAGTGGGGGGGCAGGTGAAAAACTGTTTTTT.

This clone occurred a few times. The chain has TRBV6-5 and TRBJ2-7; 7 bases agree with TRBD1. Per the germline V gene, CDR1 is MNHEY and CDR2 is SVGAGI. The CDR3 length is 14 residues. J was trimmed by 2 bases and V by 2 bases; bases with no gene match: 3. The CDR3 loop reads CASSYDRVPYEQYF. DNA for the CDR3: TGTGCCAGCAGTTACGACAGGGTCCCCTACGAGCAGTACTTC.

This clone was counted a few times. Here the CDR3 reads CATSREAGGTDTQYF. The CDR3 DNA is TGTGCCACCAGCAGAGAGGCGGGAGGCACAGATACGCAGTATTTT. The chain joins TRBV15 to TRBJ2-3, with 7 bases that match TRBD2. The CDR3 totals 15 residues. The germline gives CDR1 LNHNV, CDR2 YYDKDF (reference sequence). Trimming cost V 0 bases and J 1 base; bases outside gene matches: 1.

This clone appeared a few times. The rearrangement joins TRBV5-6 to TRBJ2-7, with TRBD2 matching over 13 bases. Germline loops: CDR1 SGHDT, CDR2 YYEEEE. J gave up 4 bases and V 3 bases, and 1 base lay outside the gene matches. The CDR3 is made up of 14 amino acids. This CDR3 reads CASSSGLAGYEQYF. In DNA form, the CDR3 reads TGTGCCAGCAGCTCGGGACTAGCGGGGTACGAGCAGTACTTC.

The chain links TRBV19 to TRBJ2-7, with D tentatively TRBD1 or TRBD2 (6 bases each). CDR3 size: 13 residues. CDR1 and CDR2 (germline): LNHDA, SQIVND (reference sequence). V was clipped by 7 bases and J by 2 bases, with 12 bases between them. The CDR3 here is CASKGGTPYEQYF. The CDR3 DNA reads as TGTGCCAGTAAGGGGGGCACACCCTACGAGCAGTACTTC. The whole variable domain, filled in from reference TRBV19 and TRBJ2-7, reads DGGITQSPKYLFRKEGQNVTLSCEQNLNHDAMYWYRQDPGQGLRLIYYSQIVNDFQKGDIAEGYSVSREKKESFPLTVTSAQKNPTAFYLCASKGGTPYEQYFGPGTRLTVT.

The rearrangement uses TRBV6-1 and TRBJ1-4; D unresolved. The CDR3 extends over 18 amino acids. Germline V gene sequence: CDR1 MNHNS, CDR2 SASEGT. The germline V and J ends were trimmed by 1 base and 0 bases, with 15 bases remaining between them. The CDR3 coding sequence is TGTGCCAGCAGTGAAGAGGTGGGCGCCATTGCAACTAATGAAAAACTGTTTTTT. Encoded protein: CASSEEVGAIATNEKLFF.

The rearrangement joins TRBV9 to TRBJ1-1, with no clear D. This CDR3 contains 15 residues. Germline values: CDR1 SGDLS, CDR2 YYNGEE. V gave up 3 bases and J gave up 4 bases, with 16 bases separating them. The CDR3 region has the DNA TGTGCCAGCAGCGCTAGTCTTCGGTCGGGCACTGAAGCTTTCTTT. This encodes CASSASLRSGTEAFF.

This clone has just a few counts. This chain links TRBV6-1 with TRBJ1-2, with TRBD1 matching 7 bases. Per the germline V gene, CDR1 is MNHNS and CDR2 is SASEGT. This CDR3 has 12 amino acids. The ends lost 8 bases at V and 8 bases at J; junction bases unmatched: 8. For the CDR3, the DNA is TGTGCCAGCGGGAGGGGGCTGGGAGGCTACACCTTC. As protein: CASGRGLGGYTF.

V gene TRBV4-3 combines with J gene TRBJ1-3; no clear D gene. The germline gives CDR1 LGHNA, CDR2 YSLEER. V dropped 0 bases and J dropped 4 bases, with 4 bases sitting between them. The CDR3 has 13 residues. In DNA, the CDR3 is TGCGCCAGCAGCCAAGATTCCGGAAACACCATATATTTT. It translates to CASSQDSGNTIYF.

This clone has a count of ten or more. The chain is built from TRBV6-5 and TRBJ2-7; D is uncertain. This CDR3 comprises 13 residues. Trimming shortened V by 2 bases and J by 6 bases, and 11 bases separated the two germline ends. The germline CDR1 and CDR2 sequences are MNHEY and SVGAGI. CDR3 residues: CASSYNKVSEQYF. DNA for the CDR3: TGTGCCAGCAGTTACAATAAGGTTTCCGAGCAGTACTTC.

This clone was seen a few times. The J gene is TRBJ1-2, the V gene TRBV10-3; tentatively, D is TRBD1 (6 bases). The CDR3 loop spans 14 amino acids. Between the trimmed V and J ends, which lost 8 bases and 4 bases, there was a span of 17 bases. CDR1 ENHRY and CDR2 SYGVKD come from the germline V gene. The CDR3 bases are TGTGCCATCGGTTCGGACAGAGGACTCTATGGCTACACCTTC. Translated, it gives CAIGSDRGLYGYTF.

This rearrangement joins TRBV7-9 to TRBJ2-2, with a possible D match to TRBD2 (6 bases). Trimming removed 5 bases from V and 1 base from J, with 17 bases in between. Germline V gives CDR1 SEHNR, CDR2 FQNEAQ (reference sequence). The CDR3 totals 17 residues. CDR3 sequence (DNA): TGTGCCAGCAGCGATACCCGCCCTAGCGAGAACACCGGGGAGCTGTTTTTT. This codes for CASSDTRPSENTGELFF.

This clone was observed a single time. The chain uses TRBV19 and TRBJ1-3; D may be TRBD1 (5 bases). The CDR3 sequence is 19 residues long. V dropped 1 base and J dropped 4 bases, with 23 bases sitting between them. Germline assignment: CDR1 LNHDA and CDR2 SQIVND (reference sequence). CDR3 amino acids: CASSIGGGQGASQGNTIYF. As DNA, the CDR3 is TGTGCCAGTAGTATAGGAGGCGGGCAGGGAGCATCGCAGGGAAACACCATATATTTT.

The chain employs TRBV5-1 and TRBJ2-1; 11 bases are a match to TRBD2. The germline CDR1 and CDR2 sequences are SGHRS and YFSETQ. This CDR3 contains 17 residues. The V segment lost 0 bases and the J segment 2 bases; nucleotides outside the gene matches: 4. The CDR3 DNA is TGCGCCAGCAGCTTGGAGGCTAGCGGGAGGCCCTACAATGAGCAGTTCTTC. Residues: CASSLEASGRPYNEQFF.

In this sample, this clone turned up once. The chain recombines TRBV29-1 with TRBJ2-7; the match to TRBD2 covers 11 bases. This CDR3 spans 13 amino acids. Germline V lookup: CDR1 SQVTM, CDR2 ANQGSEA. Germline trimming cut 4 bases from V and 4 bases from J; bases unmatched to any gene: 3. The CDR3 region is CSVVPSGRYEQYF. The DNA of the CDR3 is TGCAGCGTTGTCCCTAGCGGGAGGTACGAGCAGTACTTC.

The CDR3 DNA sequence: TGCGCCAGCAGTGAGGGCAGGAGAGCCTACGAGCAGTACTTC. Translated, it gives CASSEGRRAYEQYF. This chain joins TRBV10-2 and TRBJ2-7; no clear D gene. The CDR3 totals 14 residues. Germline V gene data show CDR1 as WSHSY and CDR2 as SAAADI. Trimming pared 2 bases from V and 2 bases from J, leaving 10 bases between.

The chain uses TRBV4-3 and TRBJ1-3, with D perhaps matching TRBD1 (5 bases). In germline, CDR1 is LGHNA, CDR2 YSLEER. V dropped 5 bases and J dropped 0 bases, with 11 bases sitting between them. The CDR3 sequence is 15 residues long. CDR3 nucleotide sequence: TGCGCCAGCAGCGGAGGGGTGGACTCTGGAAACACCATATATTTT. The encoded protein is CASSGGVDSGNTIYF.

The rearrangement links TRBV15 to TRBJ1-5; D may be TRBD1 (6 bases). Trimming left V 5 bases short and J 7 bases short, with 15 bases between. Germline CDR1 reads LNHNV; CDR2 reads YYDKDF (reference sequence). This CDR3 has 14 residues. CDR3 sequence: CATSGTGSRQPQHF. For the CDR3, the DNA is TGTGCCACCAGCGGAACAGGGTCTAGGCAGCCCCAGCATTTT.

This clone was seen only once. V is TRBV10-3 and J is TRBJ2-7; D may correspond to TRBD1 or TRBD2 (6 bases each). V was shortened by 5 bases and J by 4 bases, with 18 bases between the two germline ends. CDR3 length: 15 amino acids. CDR1 ENHRY and CDR2 SYGVKD come from the germline V gene. The CDR3 nucleotides are TGTGCCATCAGTTCGGGGGCCCCCCGGAGTTACGAGCAGTACTTC. It specifies CAISSGAPRSYEQYF.

This clone was counted only a few times. The chain joins TRBV11-3 to TRBJ2-3; D is undetermined. The V and J ends lost 6 bases and 0 bases respectively, with 7 bases between them. CDR3 length: 13 amino acids. Per germline, CDR1 SGHNT and CDR2 YENEEA. The CDR3 here is CASSLDSTDTQYF. The DNA of the CDR3 is TGTGCCAGCAGTCTCGACAGCACAGATACGCAGTATTTT.

This clone was seen a single time. The chain carries TRBV11-2 and TRBJ1-1; D possibly corresponds to TRBD1 (6 bases). The germline gives CDR1 SGHAT, CDR2 FQNNGV. Trimming stripped 5 bases from V and 3 bases from J, with 13 bases between. There are 14 residues in the CDR3. The CDR3 loop reads CASSRRGGDTEAFF. CDR3 nucleotides: TGTGCCAGCAGCCGCAGGGGAGGTGACACTGAAGCTTTCTTT. Full variable domain (rest looked up from reference TRBV11-2 and TRBJ1-1): EAGVAQSPRYKIIEKRQSVAFWCNPISGHATLYWYQQILGQGPKLLIQFQNNGVVDDSQLPKDRFSAERLKGVDSTLKIQPAKLEDSAVYLCASSRRGGDTEAFFGQGTRLTVV.

This chain joins TRBV6-1 and TRBJ2-7; D may be TRBD2 (6 bases). Germline CDR1 MNHNS, CDR2 SASEGT. The V gene lost 1 base and the J gene lost 6 bases, with 13 bases spanning the gap. The CDR3 loop spans 14 amino acids. CDR3 coding DNA: TGTGCCAGCAGTGAAGTGGGGGGTTCGGTCGAGCAGTACTTC. Its translation: CASSEVGGSVEQYF.

The chain carries TRBV7-9 and TRBJ1-2; D gene ambiguous. V lost 1 base to trimming and J lost 5 bases, with 8 bases between them. Looked up from germline, CDR1 is SEHNR and CDR2 is FQNEAQ (reference sequence). The CDR3 length is 13 residues. Here the CDR3 DNA reads TGTGCCAGCAGCTTAGGAAAGGCTTATGGCTACACCTTC. Translated: CASSLGKAYGYTF. The variable domain in full, with the rest retrieved from reference TRBV7-9 and TRBJ1-2, is DTGVSQNPRHKITKRGQNVTFRCDPISEHNRLYWYRQTLGQGPEFLTYFQNEAQLEKSRLLSDRFSAERPKGSFSTLEIQRTEQGDSAMYLCASSLGKAYGYTFGSGTRLTVV.

J is TRBJ1-2 and V is TRBV11-2; TRBD1 matches at 7 bases. Germline CDR1 reads SGHAT; CDR2 reads FQNNGV. V lost 4 bases, J lost 5 bases, and 13 bases stayed unmatched. The CDR3 sequence is 16 residues long. The CDR3 DNA sequence: TGTGCCAGCAGCTCCCCCAGGGGGGATTGGGTTTATGGCTACACCTTC. This translates into CASSSPRGDWVYGYTF.

This chain uses TRBV13 with TRBJ2-7; D might be TRBD2 (6 bases). Trimming removed 2 bases at V and 2 bases at J, with 16 bases between. The germline CDR1 and CDR2 sequences are PRHDT and FYEKMQ (reference sequence). The CDR3 covers 16 residues. As DNA, the CDR3 is TGTGCCAGCAGCTTAAAATCCCGGGACTTAACCTACGAGCAGTACTTC. This sequence encodes CASSLKSRDLTYEQYF.